The 27 T cell receptor beta chains below come from one sample, sequenced in a study of neoadjuvant nivolumab and ipilimumab in lung cancer. The assay was immunoSEQ multiplex PCR, and TCRdb's table has in-frame clones only and misses some. The sample carries about 6,900 clones, roughly four fifths recorded once. Sequencing was performed on tumor tissue, taken after neoadjuvant nivolumab, alone or with ipilimumab, at or shortly before surgery. The receptors stem from an adult with non-small cell lung cancer.

V is TRBV11-2 and J is TRBJ2-7, with 12 bases identical to TRBD1. CDR3 length: 16 residues. Germline CDR1 SGHAT, CDR2 FQNNGV. Trimming at V came to 5 bases and at J to 4 bases, leaving 9 bases not matched to a gene. Here the CDR3 reads CASSIAGTGGLYEQYF. CDR3 sequence (DNA): TGTGCCAGCAGCATAGCCGGGACAGGGGGCCTATACGAGCAGTACTTC.

This chain links TRBV18 with TRBJ2-7, with 10 bases aligning to TRBD1. The V gene's germline CDR1 is KGHSH and CDR2 LQKENI. CDR3 size: 14 residues. The trim removed 5 bases at V and 12 bases at J, leaving 13 bases unmatched. CDR3 bases: TGTGCCAGCTCAGCCTCCGGGACAGGGGAAAGGGGGTACTTC. This gives the protein CASSASGTGERGYF.

In DNA, the CDR3 is TGTGCCAGCAGCCTTACAGGGGCCGGGGCCAACGTCCTGACTTTC. Residues: CASSLTGAGANVLTF. The rearrangement links TRBV27 to TRBJ2-6; 7 positions match TRBD1. Trimming cost V 6 bases and J 4 bases; bases outside gene matches: 6. This CDR3 is 15 amino acids long. Germline V gene data show CDR1 as MNHEY and CDR2 as SMNVEV (reference sequence).

This clone is a singleton in its sample. DNA for the CDR3: TGCGCCAGCAGCTTGGGGACAGGGGCAAGCAATCAGCCCCAGCATTTT. It translates to CASSLGTGASNQPQHF. The V and J genes are TRBV5-1 and TRBJ1-5; 9 bases line up with TRBD1. This CDR3 is 16 amino acids long. CDR1 and CDR2 from the germline V gene are SGHRS and YFSETQ. V dropped 0 bases and J dropped 1; count of bases not matched to a gene: 2.

This clone was observed once. This rearrangement joins TRBV10-3 to TRBJ2-7; perhaps TRBD2 as D (5 bases). V was cut by 5 bases and J by 3 bases, with 14 bases left in between. CDR3 size: 14 residues. From germline, CDR1 is ENHRY and CDR2 SYGVKD. This CDR3 is CAISTRDRYYEQYF. The CDR3 DNA follows: TGTGCCATCAGTACTAGGGATCGCTACTACGAGCAGTACTTC.

The chain links TRBV6-1 to TRBJ1-2, with D tentatively TRBD1 (5 bases). CDR3 length: 12 amino acids. Germline-derived CDR1 and CDR2 are MNHNS and SASEGT. The V end was cut by 0 bases, the J end by 12 bases, with 11 bases between. CDR3 region: CASSEAGGIHTF. The CDR3 DNA sequence: TGTGCCAGCAGTGAAGCTGGGGGGATCCACACCTTC.

V and J are TRBV11-2 and TRBJ2-5; D uncertain. There are 15 residues in the CDR3. Deletions cut 3 bases from V and 2 bases from J, with 13 bases between. Germline CDR1 SGHAT, CDR2 FQNNGV. CDR3 nucleotides: TGTGCCAGCAGCTTGGGCCGGGCGCCTCAAGAGACCCAGTACTTC. Protein: CASSLGRAPQETQYF.

The rearrangement links TRBV29-1 to TRBJ1-1; D is perhaps TRBD1 (6 bases). The CDR3 covers 11 residues. The V end was cut by 7 bases, the J end by 4 bases, with 10 bases between. CDR1 is SQVTM, CDR2 ANQGSEA, per germline. This CDR3 is CSGGGGTEAFF. The CDR3 region has the DNA TGCAGCGGAGGAGGGGGCACTGAAGCTTTCTTT.

The chain couples TRBV28 to TRBJ2-7; maybe TRBD1 (6 bases). The V gene lost 6 bases and the J gene lost 3 bases, with 21 bases spanning the gap. In germline, CDR1 is MDHEN, CDR2 SYDVKM. The CDR3 spans 16 residues. CDR3 amino acids: CASSRGGMGADYEQYF. The DNA for the CDR3 is TGTGCCAGCAGCCGGGGTGGGATGGGGGCGGACTACGAGCAGTACTTC.

The V and J genes are TRBV19 and TRBJ2-7, with D maybe TRBD2 (6 bases). V was trimmed by 4 bases and J by 8 bases, leaving 18 bases between them. Germline CDR1 reads LNHDA; CDR2 reads SQIVND (reference sequence). The CDR3 extends over 14 amino acids. The CDR3 coding sequence is TGTGCCAGTAGTAGTACCGGCGGGACTCAGAAGCAGTACTTC. Encoded protein: CASSSTGGTQKQYF.

The V and J genes are TRBV6-1 and TRBJ2-3; D call uncertain. Germline CDR1 reads MNHNS; CDR2 reads SASEGT. Deletions cut 4 bases from V and 0 bases from J, with 8 bases between. CDR3 size: 14 residues. The CDR3 here is CASSADPSTDTQYF. The CDR3 DNA follows: TGTGCCAGCAGTGCAGACCCTAGCACAGATACGCAGTATTTT.

This clone has a handful of counts. The rearrangement links TRBV5-4 to TRBJ2-7, with 16 nucleotides matching TRBD2. Germline CDR1 is SGHNT and CDR2 is YYREEE (reference sequence). V lost 4 bases, J lost 7 bases, and 11 bases stayed unmatched. The CDR3 extends over 17 amino acids. The CDR3 sequence: CASSIPGLAGGPVEQYF. The CDR3, as DNA: TGTGCCAGCAGCATTCCGGGACTAGCGGGAGGGCCGGTTGAGCAGTACTTC.

The rearrangement joins TRBV6-6 to TRBJ2-5; D ambiguous. CDR1 and CDR2 (germline): MNHNY, SVGAGI (reference sequence). The CDR3 runs 13 residues. Trimming took off 0 bases at V and 4 bases at J, with 6 bases between the two ends. The CDR3 coding sequence is TGTGCCAGCAGTTACTCTAGTCCAGAGACCCAGTACTTC. This codes for CASSYSSPETQYF.

About this clone itself: Different DNA sequences within this sample yield the same CDR3. The CDR3 here is CASSLGGSYNEQFF. The CDR3 DNA reads as TGCGCCAGCAGCTTAGGGGGATCCTACAATGAGCAGTTCTTC. V gene TRBV5-1 combines with J gene TRBJ2-1; tentatively, D is TRBD1 (6 bases). V lost 2 bases, J lost 1 base, and 7 bases lay in between. The germline V gene encodes CDR1 SGHRS and CDR2 YFSETQ. The CDR3 extends over 14 amino acids.

The V call is TRBV7-9, the J call TRBJ2-2; 7 bases agree with TRBD2. The CDR3 loop spans 14 amino acids. The germline CDR1 and CDR2 sequences are SEHNR and FQNEAQ (reference sequence). With 0 bases clipped from V and 8 bases from J, the junction kept 3 bases outside the gene matches. The CDR3 protein is CASSLAAGAGELFF. Here the CDR3 DNA reads TGTGCCAGCAGCTTAGCGGCGGGAGCGGGGGAGCTGTTTTTT. Based on the CDR3 plus reference TRBV7-9 and TRBJ2-2, the full variable domain is DTGVSQNPRHKITKRGQNVTFRCDPISEHNRLYWYRQTLGQGPEFLTYFQNEAQLEKSRLLSDRFSAERPKGSFSTLEIQRTEQGDSAMYLCASSLAAGAGELFFGEGSRLTVL.

J is TRBJ2-6 and V is TRBV6-6; D is undetermined. The germline V and J ends were trimmed by 5 bases and 2 bases, with 7 bases remaining between them. The CDR3 length is 14 residues. Germline-derived CDR1 and CDR2 are MNHNY and SVGAGI (reference sequence). CDR3 nucleotides: TGTGCCAGCAGTAGACAAACTGGGGCCAACGTCCTGACTTTC. It encodes CASSRQTGANVLTF.

This rearrangement joins TRBV5-1 to TRBJ2-7, with 9 positions matching TRBD2. CDR3 length equals 16 residues. The V and J ends lost 2 bases and 2 bases, in that order; junction bases with no gene match: 8. The germline V gene encodes CDR1 SGHRS and CDR2 YFSETQ. CDR3: CASSLIGGGRAYEQYF. The CDR3 DNA is TGCGCCAGCAGCTTAATAGGAGGCGGGAGGGCCTACGAGCAGTACTTC.

J is TRBJ2-1 and V is TRBV5-4; 7 nucleotides align to TRBD2. Trimming cost V 0 bases and J 3 bases; bases outside gene matches: 3. The germline gives CDR1 SGHNT, CDR2 YYREEE (reference sequence). The CDR3 is 15 amino acids. This CDR3 reads CASSLVREYYNEQFF. The CDR3, as DNA: TGTGCCAGCAGCTTGGTGCGGGAGTACTACAATGAGCAGTTCTTC.

The chain is built from TRBV6-1 and TRBJ1-2; maybe TRBD1 (6 bases). Germline V gives CDR1 MNHNS, CDR2 SASEGT. The CDR3 is 13 amino acids. The V end was cut by 4 bases, the J end by 6 bases, with 12 bases between. The CDR3 nucleotides read TGTGCCAGCAGTGGGGCAGGGGCGGATGGCTACACCTTC. This encodes CASSGAGADGYTF.

The rearrangement links TRBV6-6 to TRBJ1-1, with 7 bases lining up with TRBD1. V lost 7 bases, J lost 5 bases, and 16 bases stayed unmatched. CDR3 length: 16 residues. In germline, CDR1 is MNHNY, CDR2 SVGAGI (reference sequence). CDR3 DNA sequence: TGTGCCAGCAAAACGGGACGGGACAGAATAGTAACTGAAGCTTTCTTT. Residues: CASKTGRDRIVTEAFF.

The chain uses TRBV5-1 and TRBJ2-2; possible D gene TRBD2, 7 bases. V lost 9 bases, J lost 0 bases, and 12 bases lay in between. CDR3 length equals 14 residues. From germline, CDR1 is SGHRS and CDR2 YFSETQ. The CDR3 DNA sequence: TGCGCCACCCGGGGGGCAGCGAACACCGGGGAGCTGTTTTTT. Translated: CATRGAANTGELFF. The whole variable domain, remainder taken from reference TRBV5-1 and TRBJ2-2, is KAGVTQTPRYLIKTRGQQVTLSCSPISGHRSVSWYQQTPGQGLQFLFEYFSETQRNKGNFPGRFSGRQFSNSRSEMNVSTLELGDSALYLCATRGAANTGELFFGEGSRLTVL.

J is TRBJ2-1 and V is TRBV5-1; D ambiguous. This CDR3 is built from 14 residues. V was clipped by 4 bases and J by 4 bases, with 12 bases between them. Germline loops: CDR1 SGHRS, CDR2 YFSETQ. This CDR3 is CASSEVAPYNEQFF. The CDR3 DNA follows: TGCGCCAGCAGCGAAGTAGCACCTTACAATGAGCAGTTCTTC.

This chain connects TRBV5-1 to TRBJ2-7; perhaps TRBD1 as D (6 bases). The germline V gene has CDR1 SGHRS and CDR2 YFSETQ. The V end was cut by 4 bases, the J end by 3 bases, with 17 bases between. CDR3 length: 15 residues. The CDR3 sequence is CASSLGGGTLYEQYF. Here the CDR3 DNA reads TGCGCCAGCAGCCTAGGGGGTGGGACCCTCTACGAGCAGTACTTC.

V gene TRBV7-9 combines with J gene TRBJ2-7, with D unresolved. V lost 5 bases and J lost 6, with 17 bases in between. CDR1 is SEHNR and CDR2 is FQNEAQ in the germline V gene (reference sequence). This CDR3 contains 14 residues. Written as DNA, the CDR3 is TGTGCCAGCAGCCCCCCGTGGGAAGGCGTCGAGCAGTACTTC. Translation gives CASSPPWEGVEQYF. The full variable domain, its missing parts supplied by reference TRBV7-9 and TRBJ2-7, is DTGVSQNPRHKITKRGQNVTFRCDPISEHNRLYWYRQTLGQGPEFLTYFQNEAQLEKSRLLSDRFSAERPKGSFSTLEIQRTEQGDSAMYLCASSPPWEGVEQYFGPGTRLTVT.

This chain links TRBV6-1 with TRBJ2-5, with 12 bases aligning to TRBD2. V lost 6 bases to trimming and J lost 1 base; unmatched junction nucleotides: 3. The germline V gene has CDR1 MNHNS and CDR2 SASEGT. The CDR3 runs to 15 residues. DNA of the CDR3: TGTGCCAGCAGCCTAGCGGGAGGGCCCCAAGAGACCCAGTACTTC. Translation gives CASSLAGGPQETQYF.

DNA of the CDR3: TGTGCCAGCAGCTTATTCAGCGGGAGGAGGAATGAGCAGTTCTTC. Its protein product is CASSLFSGRRNEQFF. The rearrangement uses TRBV7-9 and TRBJ2-1; 9 nucleotides align to TRBD2. The CDR3 totals 15 residues. Germline V gene sequence: CDR1 SEHNR, CDR2 FQNEAQ (reference sequence). V lost 2 bases to trimming and J lost 7 bases; unmatched junction nucleotides: 6.

The V gene is TRBV11-1, the J gene TRBJ1-1; D call uncertain. Germline V gives CDR1 SGHAT, CDR2 FQDESV (reference sequence). This CDR3 region has 13 residues. V was pared by 2 bases and J by 0 bases, with 4 bases between. The CDR3 bases are TGTGCCAGCAGCTTACCGATGAACACTGAAGCTTTCTTT. Translated, it gives CASSLPMNTEAFF.